The entry below gives a single TCR beta chain sequence along with its context. Its antigen remains undetermined. Base qualities are not recorded, but no much larger clone differs from it by a single base. These data come from a study of cytomegalovirus exposure and HLA in healthy donors (TCRdb year 2017). Concerning the study at large: The 666 repertoires of the first cohort and the 120 validation repertoires were produced on the same platform, according to a later analysis. In addition to the first cohort of several hundred subjects, a separate validation cohort of 130 or so different subjects was used. The aim of the study was to test whether cataloging public T cell receptors could identify signatures of past pathogen exposure. To predict cytomegalovirus infection status, the study combined high-throughput TCR immunosequencing, statistical association of individual TCRs with disease status, and machine learning.

The donors belonged to the validation cohort of under 150 subjects, which was separate from the approximately 700-subject first cohort. The library was made by the immunoSEQ multiplex PCR assay. Per the authors' processing: A statistical classification framework was built for diagnosing cytomegalovirus status from the catalog of TCR beta chain sequences. TCRdb carries this immuneACCESS record with in-frame sequences only. Its versions omit some clonotypes, under half of them owing to an unresolved V gene in the studies checked, with the rest unexplained. Clone size and V and J calls were adopted from that table, with D and trimming inferred from the DNA. This sample is represented by approximately 180,000 clones; approximately 85% of them were singletons. Of the sample, about 1.5% is held by the ten largest clones. Points the paper makes about the study in general: The authors suggested that the approach could potentially be extended to other disease states and immunological phenotypes. A later analysis had no HLA typing for the validation cohort, so co-occurrence there was scored across all 120 or so repertoires. A few of the identified cytomegalovirus-associated TCR beta chains were confirmed in vitro to be specific for cytomegalovirus antigens. A later analysis found that TCRs clustered in the first cohort also tended to co-occur in the roughly 120 validation repertoires, with approximately 94% of cluster scores above 0. In both the original and validation cohorts, the classifier was reported to diagnose cytomegalovirus status with high specificity and sensitivity. Across donors, most TCR sequences were observed very rarely, whereas some public TCRs were present in many individuals. In the study, approximately 150 TCR beta chains were listed as associated with cytomegalovirus.

The TCR sequence derives from a woman aged 18-29 years in good health and CMV-seronegative. The sequenced material came from PBMCs.

At the DNA level, the sequence is TGTGCCAGCAGCTTGTGGGGGACAGACACTGAAGCTTTCTTT. Its translation reads: CASSLWGTDTEAFF. The rearranged segments are TRBV5-4 and TRBJ1-1, with TRBD1 identical over 7 junction bases. The germline V gene (reference sequence) provides CDR1 SGHNT and CDR2 YYREEE. Here V drops 1 base and J drops 3 bases, and the junction holds 3 bases not matched to any gene. The CDR3 runs 14 amino acids, cysteine and phenylalanine included. Just CDR3 DNA is preserved here, 42 bases in frame from base 1.